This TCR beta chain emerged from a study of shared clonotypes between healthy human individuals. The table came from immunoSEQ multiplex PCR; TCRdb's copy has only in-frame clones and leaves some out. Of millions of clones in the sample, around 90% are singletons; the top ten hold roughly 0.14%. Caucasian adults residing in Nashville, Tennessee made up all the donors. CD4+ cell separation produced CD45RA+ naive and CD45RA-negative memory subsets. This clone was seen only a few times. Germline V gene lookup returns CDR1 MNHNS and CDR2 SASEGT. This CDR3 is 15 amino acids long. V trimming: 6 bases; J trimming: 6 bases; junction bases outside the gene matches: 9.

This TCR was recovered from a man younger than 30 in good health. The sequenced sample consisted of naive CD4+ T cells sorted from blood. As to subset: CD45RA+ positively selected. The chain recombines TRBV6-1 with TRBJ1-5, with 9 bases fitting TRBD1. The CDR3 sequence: CASRGTGISGQPQHF. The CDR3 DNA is TGTGCCAGCAGGGGGACAGGGATCAGCGGTCAGCCCCAGCATTTT.